This record concerns one TCR beta chain sequence. Its antigen is undetermined. This sample stems from a study of shared clonotypes between healthy human individuals. Study results and caveats: A small donor pool kept down the genetic and exposure-history diversity that was represented.

Approximately 300 ng DNA, roughly 30,000 T cell genomes, went into unsorted PBMC replicate PCRs. Assay used: immunoSEQ multiplex PCR; TCRdb lists only in-frame clones, some missing. Of about 500,000 clones listed, about 74% are singletons. This CDR3 spans 15 amino acids. CDR1 is GTSNPN and CDR2 is SVGIG in the germline V gene (reference sequence). V lost 0 bases to trimming and J lost 4 bases; unmatched junction nucleotides: 7. This TCR was recovered from a woman aged 35 to 49 in good health. Some clones in this sample may be carry-over from other donors' samples. The sample was PBMCs. This chain uses TRBV30 with TRBJ2-7, with 9 bases fitting TRBD2. CDR3 loop: CAWSVLASGAYEQYF. The CDR3 nucleotides read TGTGCCTGGAGTGTACTAGCTAGCGGGGCATACGAGCAGTACTTC.